Described below is a single T cell receptor beta chain sequence and its context. These data belong to a study of blood T cell repertoires in COVID-19. Whole-study context: From T cells, B-cell-depleted T cells, or PBMCs came the material, which was cDNA or gDNA.

Original processing notes: Amplified reference gene primers provided the basis for estimating nucleated cell counts. Assay used: immunoSEQ multiplex PCR; TCRdb lists only in-frame clones, some missing. V and J calls and clone size are those listed in that table; D and trimming were worked out from the DNA. The sample shows 300,000 to 350,000 clones, about 90% of them seen only once. Trimming removed 1 base at V and 4 bases at J, with 8 bases between. The CDR3 sequence is 14 residues long. CDR1 and CDR2 (germline): LNHDA, SQIVND (reference sequence). Participant ages covered about 18 to 100 years across 20 to 30 US areas. Participants had their cohort set by participant-reported clinical history.

This TCR derives from a woman in her thirties who had been exposed to COVID-19. The chain recombines TRBV19 with TRBJ1-5; tentative D call: TRBD1 (6 bases). Sequencing input: PBMCs or T cells enriched from blood (not recorded which). The DNA for the CDR3 is TGTGCCAGTAGTATAGGGACAGATAATCAGCCCCAGCATTTT. Translated, it gives CASSIGTDNQPQHF.